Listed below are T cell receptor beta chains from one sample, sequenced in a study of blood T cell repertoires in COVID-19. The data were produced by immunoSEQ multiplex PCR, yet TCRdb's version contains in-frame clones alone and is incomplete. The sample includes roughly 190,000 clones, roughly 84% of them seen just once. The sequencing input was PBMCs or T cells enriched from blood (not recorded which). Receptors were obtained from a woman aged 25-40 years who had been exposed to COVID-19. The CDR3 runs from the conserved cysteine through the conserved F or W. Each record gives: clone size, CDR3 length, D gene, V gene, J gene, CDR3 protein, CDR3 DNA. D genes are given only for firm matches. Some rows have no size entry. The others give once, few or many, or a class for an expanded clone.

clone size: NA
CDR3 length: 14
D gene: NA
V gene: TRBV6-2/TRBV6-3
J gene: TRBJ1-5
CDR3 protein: CASSVTDSNQPQHF
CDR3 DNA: TGTGCCAGCAGCGTGACAGATAGCAATCAGCCCCAGCATTTT

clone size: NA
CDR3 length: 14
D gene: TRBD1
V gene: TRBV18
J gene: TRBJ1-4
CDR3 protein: CASSDGQGKEKLFF
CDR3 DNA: TGTGCCAGCTCAGACGGACAGGGAAAAGAAAAACTGTTTTTT

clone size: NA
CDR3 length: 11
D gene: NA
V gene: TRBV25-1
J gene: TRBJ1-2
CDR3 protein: CASTSNYGYTF
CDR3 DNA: TGTGCCAGCACCTCCAACTATGGCTACACCTTC

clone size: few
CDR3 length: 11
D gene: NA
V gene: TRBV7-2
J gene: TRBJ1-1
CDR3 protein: CASSRDTEAFF
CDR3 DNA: TGTGCCAGCAGCCGAGACACTGAAGCTTTCTTT

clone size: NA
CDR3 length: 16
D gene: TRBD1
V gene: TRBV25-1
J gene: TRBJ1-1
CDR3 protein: CASSETRGQGGSEAFF
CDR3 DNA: TGTGCCAGCAGTGAAACCCGAGGACAGGGAGGGTCTGAAGCTTTCTTT

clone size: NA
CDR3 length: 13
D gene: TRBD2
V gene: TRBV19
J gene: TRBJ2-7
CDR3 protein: CASTSGASYEQYF
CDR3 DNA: TGTGCCAGTACTAGCGGGGCTTCCTACGAGCAGTACTTC

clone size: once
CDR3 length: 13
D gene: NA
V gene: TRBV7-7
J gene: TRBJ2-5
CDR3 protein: CASSTLAGPTQYF
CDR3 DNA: TGTGCCAGCAGCACCCTAGCTGGGCCAACCCAGTACTTC

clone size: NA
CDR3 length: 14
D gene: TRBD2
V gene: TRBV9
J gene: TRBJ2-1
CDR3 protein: CASSPVTSGGEQFF
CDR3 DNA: TGTGCCAGCAGCCCGGTGACTAGCGGGGGCGAGCAGTTCTTC

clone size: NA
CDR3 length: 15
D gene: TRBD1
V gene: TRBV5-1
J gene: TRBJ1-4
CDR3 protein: CASSLAPGQDEKLFF
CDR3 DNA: TGCGCCAGCAGCTTGGCGCCGGGACAGGATGAAAAACTGTTTTTT

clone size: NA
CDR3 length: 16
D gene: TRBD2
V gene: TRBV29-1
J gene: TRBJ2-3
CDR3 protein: CSVTLAGGTSTDTQYF
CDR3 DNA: TGCAGCGTGACCCTAGCGGGGGGGACTAGCACAGATACGCAGTATTTT

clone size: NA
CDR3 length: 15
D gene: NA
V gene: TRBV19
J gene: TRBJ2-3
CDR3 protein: CARVAKKVRQDTQYF
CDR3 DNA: TGTGCCAGAGTGGCGAAGAAAGTCAGGCAGGATACGCAGTATTTT

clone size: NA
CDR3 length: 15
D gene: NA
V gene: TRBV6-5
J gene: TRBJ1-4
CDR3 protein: CASSYSTAHNEKLFF
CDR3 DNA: TGTGCCAGCAGTTACTCGACAGCACATAATGAAAAACTGTTTTTT

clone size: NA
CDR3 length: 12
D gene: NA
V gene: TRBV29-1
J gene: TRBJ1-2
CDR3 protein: CSVVPGNYGYTF
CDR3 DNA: TGCAGCGTTGTCCCAGGGAACTATGGCTACACCTTC

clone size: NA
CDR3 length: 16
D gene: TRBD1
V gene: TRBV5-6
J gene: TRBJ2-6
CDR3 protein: CASSLTGGSGANVLTF
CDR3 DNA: TGTGCCAGCAGCTTGACAGGGGGCTCTGGGGCCAACGTCCTGACTTTC

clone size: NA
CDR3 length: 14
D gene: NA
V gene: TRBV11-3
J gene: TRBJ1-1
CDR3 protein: CASSLETPNTEAFF
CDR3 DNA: TGTGCCAGCAGCTTAGAAACACCGAACACTGAAGCTTTCTTT

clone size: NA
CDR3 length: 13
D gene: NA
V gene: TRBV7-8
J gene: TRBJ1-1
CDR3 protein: CASSLGWGREAFF
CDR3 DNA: TGTGCCAGCAGCTTAGGTTGGGGGCGGGAAGCTTTCTTT

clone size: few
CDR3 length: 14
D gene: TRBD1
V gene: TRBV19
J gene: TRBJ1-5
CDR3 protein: CASRMGQFNQPQHF
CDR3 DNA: TGTGCCAGTAGGATGGGACAGTTCAATCAGCCCCAGCATTTT

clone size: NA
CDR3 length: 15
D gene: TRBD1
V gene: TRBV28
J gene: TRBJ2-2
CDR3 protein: CASSSIQGFTGELFF
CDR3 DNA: TGTGCCAGCAGTTCGATACAGGGGTTTACCGGGGAGCTGTTTTTT

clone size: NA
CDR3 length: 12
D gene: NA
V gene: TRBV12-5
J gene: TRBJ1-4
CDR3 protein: CASAQFTEKLFF
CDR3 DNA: TGTGCTAGCGCCCAGTTTACTGAAAAACTGTTTTTT

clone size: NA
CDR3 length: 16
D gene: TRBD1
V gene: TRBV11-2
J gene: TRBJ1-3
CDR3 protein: CASSSIQGAAGNTIYF
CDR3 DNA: TGTGCCAGCAGCTCCATACAGGGGGCCGCTGGAAACACCATATATTTT

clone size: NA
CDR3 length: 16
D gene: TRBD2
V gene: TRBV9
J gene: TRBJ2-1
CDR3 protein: CASSVASGGAYNEQFF
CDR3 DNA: TGTGCCAGCAGCGTAGCTAGCGGGGGGGCCTACAATGAGCAGTTCTTC

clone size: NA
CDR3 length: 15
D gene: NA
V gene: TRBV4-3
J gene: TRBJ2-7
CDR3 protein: CASSQDPYGDYEQYF
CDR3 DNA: TGCGCCAGCAGCCAAGATCCATACGGTGATTACGAGCAGTACTTC

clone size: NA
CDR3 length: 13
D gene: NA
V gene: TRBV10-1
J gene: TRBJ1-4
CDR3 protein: CASSETVNEKLFF
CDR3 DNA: TGCGCCAGCAGTGAGACGGTTAATGAAAAACTGTTTTTT

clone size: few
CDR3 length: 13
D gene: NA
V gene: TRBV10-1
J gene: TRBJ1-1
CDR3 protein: CASRLERNTEAFF
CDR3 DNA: TGCGCCAGCCGCTTAGAGAGGAACACTGAAGCTTTCTTT

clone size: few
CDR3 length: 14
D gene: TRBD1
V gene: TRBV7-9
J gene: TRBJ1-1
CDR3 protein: CASSPTGGGTEAFF
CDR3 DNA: TGTGCCAGCAGCCCGACAGGGGGCGGCACTGAAGCTTTCTTT

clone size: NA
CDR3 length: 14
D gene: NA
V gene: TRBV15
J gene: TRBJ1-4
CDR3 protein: CATSRDYRAEKLFF
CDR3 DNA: TGTGCCACCAGCAGAGATTACAGGGCTGAAAAACTGTTTTTT

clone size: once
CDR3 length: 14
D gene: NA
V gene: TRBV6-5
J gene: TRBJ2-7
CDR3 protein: CASSPHPSAYEQYF
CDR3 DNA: TGTGCCAGCAGTCCCCACCCGAGCGCCTACGAGCAGTACTTC

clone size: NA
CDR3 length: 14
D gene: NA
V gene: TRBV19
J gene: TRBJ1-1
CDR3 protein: CASSSGAVGAEAFF
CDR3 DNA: TGTGCCAGTAGTTCGGGAGCGGTTGGGGCTGAAGCTTTCTTT

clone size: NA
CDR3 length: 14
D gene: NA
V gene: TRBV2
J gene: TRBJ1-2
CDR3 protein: CASSELQGPEGYTF
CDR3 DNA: TGTGCCAGCAGTGAACTACAGGGACCCGAGGGCTACACCTTC

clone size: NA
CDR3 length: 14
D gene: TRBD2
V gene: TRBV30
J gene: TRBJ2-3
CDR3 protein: CAWSVAGGTSEQYF
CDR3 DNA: TGTGCCTGGAGTGTAGCGGGGGGGACCAGTGAGCAGTATTTT

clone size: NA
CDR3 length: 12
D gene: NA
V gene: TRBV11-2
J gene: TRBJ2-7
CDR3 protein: CASSFDTYEQYF
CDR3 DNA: TGTGCCAGCAGCTTTGACACCTACGAGCAGTACTTC

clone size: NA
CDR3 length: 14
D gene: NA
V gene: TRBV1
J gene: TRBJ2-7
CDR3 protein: CTSSPRDRWYEQYF
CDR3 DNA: TGCACCAGCAGTCCCCGGGACAGGTGGTACGAGCAGTACTTC

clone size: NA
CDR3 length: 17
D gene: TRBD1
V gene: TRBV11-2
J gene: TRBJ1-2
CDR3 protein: CASSLVDRPSSSDGYTF
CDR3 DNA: TGTGCCAGCAGCTTAGTGGACAGGCCCTCTTCAAGCGATGGCTACACCTTC

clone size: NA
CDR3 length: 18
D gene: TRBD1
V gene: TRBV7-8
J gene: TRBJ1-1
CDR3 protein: CASSLAGRNRGLFTEAFF
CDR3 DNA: TGTGCCAGCAGCTTAGCGGGGCGGAACAGGGGGCTGTTTACTGAAGCTTTCTTT

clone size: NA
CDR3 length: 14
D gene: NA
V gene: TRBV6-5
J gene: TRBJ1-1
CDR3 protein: CASTQEGGNTEAFF
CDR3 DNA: TGTGCCAGCACCCAAGAGGGAGGGAACACTGAAGCTTTCTTT

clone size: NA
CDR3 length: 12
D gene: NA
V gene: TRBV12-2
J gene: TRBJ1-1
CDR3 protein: CASRPPGQEAFF
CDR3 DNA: TGTGCAAGTCGCCCGCCGGGACAGGAAGCTTTCTTT

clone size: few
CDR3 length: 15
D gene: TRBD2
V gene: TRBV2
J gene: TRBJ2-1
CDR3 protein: CASKGAGGYHNEQFF
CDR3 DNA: TGTGCCAGCAAGGGAGCGGGGGGCTACCACAATGAGCAGTTCTTC

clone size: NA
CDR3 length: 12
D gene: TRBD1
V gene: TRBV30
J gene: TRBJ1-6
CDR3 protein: CAWTGGPPPLHF
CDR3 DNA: TGTGCCTGGACAGGGGGGCCTCCTCCCCTCCACTTT

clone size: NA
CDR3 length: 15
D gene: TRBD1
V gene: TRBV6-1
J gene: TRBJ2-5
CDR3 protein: CASSEIRGLRETQYF
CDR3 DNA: TGTGCCAGCAGTGAAATCAGGGGGCTGAGGGAGACCCAGTACTTC

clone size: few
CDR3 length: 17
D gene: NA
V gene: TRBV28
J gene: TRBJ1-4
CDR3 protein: CASSPSGLSSTNEKLFF
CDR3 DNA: TGTGCCAGCAGTCCCTCCGGACTCAGCTCAACTAATGAAAAACTGTTTTTT

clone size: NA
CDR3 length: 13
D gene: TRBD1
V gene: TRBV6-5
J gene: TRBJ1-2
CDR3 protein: CAGQGTASNGYTF
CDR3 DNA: TGTGCCGGACAAGGGACAGCCTCTAATGGCTACACCTTC

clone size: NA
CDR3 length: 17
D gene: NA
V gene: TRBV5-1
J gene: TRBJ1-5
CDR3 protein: CASSFGGEASSNQPQHF
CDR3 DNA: TGCGCCAGCAGCTTTGGGGGGGAGGCGAGTAGCAATCAGCCCCAGCATTTT

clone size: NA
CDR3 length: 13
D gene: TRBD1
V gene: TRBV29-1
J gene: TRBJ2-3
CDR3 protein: CSITTGGEDTQYF
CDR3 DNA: TGCAGCATCACGACAGGGGGTGAGGATACGCAGTATTTT

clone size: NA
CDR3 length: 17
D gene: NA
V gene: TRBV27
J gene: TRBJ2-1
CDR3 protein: CASSLNGGDLAYNEQFF
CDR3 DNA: TGTGCCAGCAGTTTAAATGGCGGAGATCTGGCCTACAATGAGCAGTTCTTC

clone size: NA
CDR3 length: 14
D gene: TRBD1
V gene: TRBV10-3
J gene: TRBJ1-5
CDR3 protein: CAISNMTGNQPQHF
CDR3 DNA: TGTGCCATCAGTAACATGACAGGGAATCAGCCCCAGCATTTT

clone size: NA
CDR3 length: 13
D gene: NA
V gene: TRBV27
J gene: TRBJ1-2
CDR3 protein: CASSLRGYEGYTF
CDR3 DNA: TGTGCCAGCAGTTTACGAGGGTATGAAGGCTACACCTTC

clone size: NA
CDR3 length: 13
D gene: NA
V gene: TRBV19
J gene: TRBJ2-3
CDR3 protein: CASMGQSTDTQYF
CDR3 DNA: TGTGCCAGTATGGGGCAGAGCACAGATACGCAGTATTTT

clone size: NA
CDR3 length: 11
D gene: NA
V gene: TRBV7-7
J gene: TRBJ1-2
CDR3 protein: CARRGGVGYTF
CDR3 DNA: TGTGCCAGGCGAGGGGGGGTTGGCTACACCTTC

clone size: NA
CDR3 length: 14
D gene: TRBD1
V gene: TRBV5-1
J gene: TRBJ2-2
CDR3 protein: CASSLGQADGELFF
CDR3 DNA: TGCGCCAGCAGCCTGGGACAGGCGGACGGGGAGCTGTTTTTT

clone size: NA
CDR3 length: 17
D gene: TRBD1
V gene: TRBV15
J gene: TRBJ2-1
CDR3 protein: CATSRAGQGTSNNEQFF
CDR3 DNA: TGTGCCACCAGCAGGGCTGGACAGGGGACCTCGAATAATGAGCAGTTCTTC

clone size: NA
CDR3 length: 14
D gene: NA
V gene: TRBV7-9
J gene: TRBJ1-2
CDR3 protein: CASTVVADYYGYTF
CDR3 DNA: TGTGCCAGCACCGTAGTGGCCGACTACTATGGCTACACCTTC

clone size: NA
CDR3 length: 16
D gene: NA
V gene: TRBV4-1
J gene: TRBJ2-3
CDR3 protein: CASSPSDRLSTDTQYF
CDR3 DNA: TGCGCCAGCAGCCCCTCGGACAGACTGAGCACAGATACGCAGTATTTT

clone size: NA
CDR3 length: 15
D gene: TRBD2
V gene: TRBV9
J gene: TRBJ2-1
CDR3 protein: CASSLRLAAYNEQFF
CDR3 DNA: TGTGCCAGCAGCCTTAGACTAGCAGCCTACAATGAGCAGTTCTTC

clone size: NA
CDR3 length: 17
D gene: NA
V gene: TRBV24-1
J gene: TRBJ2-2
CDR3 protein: CATSAVEPAGRTGELFF
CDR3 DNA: TGTGCCACCAGTGCGGTTGAGCCGGCGGGGAGGACCGGGGAGCTGTTTTTT

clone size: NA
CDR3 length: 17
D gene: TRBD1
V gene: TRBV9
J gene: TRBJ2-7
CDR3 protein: CASSVAPLTGDVDEQYF
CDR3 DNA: TGTGCCAGCAGCGTAGCTCCACTGACAGGGGACGTGGACGAGCAGTACTTC

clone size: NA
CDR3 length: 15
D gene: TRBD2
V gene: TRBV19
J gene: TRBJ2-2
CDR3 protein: CASSWGGANTGELFF
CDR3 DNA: TGTGCCAGTAGTTGGGGAGGGGCGAACACCGGGGAGCTGTTTTTT

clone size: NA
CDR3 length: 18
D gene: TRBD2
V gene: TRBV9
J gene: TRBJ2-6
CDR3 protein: CASSPSGGAVPGANVLTF
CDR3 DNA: TGTGCCAGCAGCCCTAGCGGGGGAGCCGTCCCCGGGGCCAACGTCCTGACTTTC

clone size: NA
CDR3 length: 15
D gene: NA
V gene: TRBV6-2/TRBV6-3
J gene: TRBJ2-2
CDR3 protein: CASNPMGLNTGELFF
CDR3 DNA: TGTGCCAGCAACCCCATGGGCCTGAACACCGGGGAGCTGTTTTTT